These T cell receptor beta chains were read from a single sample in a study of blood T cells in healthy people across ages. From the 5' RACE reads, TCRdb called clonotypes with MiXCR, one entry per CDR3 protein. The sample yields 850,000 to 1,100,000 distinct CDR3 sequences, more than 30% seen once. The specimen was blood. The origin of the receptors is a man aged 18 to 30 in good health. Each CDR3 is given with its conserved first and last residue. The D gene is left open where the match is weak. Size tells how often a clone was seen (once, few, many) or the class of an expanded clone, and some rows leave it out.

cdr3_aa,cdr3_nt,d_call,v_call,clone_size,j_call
CASSFQGPGELFF,TGTGCCAGCAGCTTCCAGGGTCCCGGGGAGCTGTTTTTT,.,TRBV11-1,.,TRBJ2-2
CASSLGLARGETQYF,TGTGCCAGCAGCTTAGGACTAGCTCGCGGGGAGACCCAGTACTTC,TRBD2,TRBV7-2,.,TRBJ2-5
CASSDRTLSYEQYF,TGTGCCAGCAGCGACAGGACCCTCTCCTACGAGCAGTACTTC,.,TRBV4-2,once,TRBJ2-7
CASSRGRYNEQFF,TGTGCCAGCAGTCGGGGGAGGTACAATGAGCAGTTCTTC,.,TRBV5-6,few,TRBJ2-1
CASSQDLGNQPQHF,TGCGCCAGCAGCCAAGATCTCGGTAATCAGCCCCAGCATTTT,.,TRBV4-3,many,TRBJ1-5
CSALRGADNSPLHF,TGCAGTGCCTTGAGAGGGGCGGATAATTCACCCCTCCACTTT,.,TRBV20-1,.,TRBJ1-6
CASSHPRRGGYTDTQYF,TGCGCCAGCAGCCACCCCCGGCGGGGGGGATACACAGATACGCAGTATTTT,TRBD2,TRBV4-3,.,TRBJ2-3
CASSQGTEQYETQYF,TGTGCCAGCAGCCAAGGGACGGAGCAGTATGAGACCCAGTACTTC,.,TRBV3-1,.,TRBJ2-5
CASSSGTGNIQYF,TGTGCCAGCAGCTCCGGGACAGGAAACATTCAGTACTTC,TRBD1,TRBV7-3,many,TRBJ2-4
CASQGRPYEQYF,TGTGCCAGCCAAGGAAGGCCCTACGAGCAGTACTTC,.,TRBV2,.,TRBJ2-7
CSALGPSYEQYF,TGCAGTGCTTTGGGGCCCTCCTACGAGCAGTACTTC,.,TRBV20-1,.,TRBJ2-7
CASSQDTGPQHF,TGCGCCAGCAGCCAAGATACGGGGCCCCAGCATTTT,.,TRBV4-1,.,TRBJ1-5
CASNWRDARTGELFF,TGTGCCAGCAACTGGCGGGACGCTAGAACCGGGGAGCTGTTTTTT,.,TRBV27,.,TRBJ2-2
CASSEEDRVGGYTF,TGTGCCAGCAGTGAAGAAGACAGGGTGGGAGGCTACACCTTC,TRBD1,TRBV2,.,TRBJ1-2
CSAHVNTEAFF,TGCAGTGCTCACGTGAACACTGAAGCTTTCTTT,.,TRBV20-1,few,TRBJ1-1
CASSYPSRGYTF,TGTGCCAGCAGTTACCCATCTCGGGGCTACACCTTC,.,TRBV6-2/TRBV6-3,.,TRBJ1-2
CASSSETSSGTDTQYF,TGTGCCAGCAGTTCCGAGACTAGCTCTGGCACAGATACGCAGTATTTT,TRBD2,TRBV28,few,TRBJ2-3
CASSLAGGARTNTEAFF,TGCGCCAGCAGCTTGGCTGGAGGGGCGAGGACGAACACTGAAGCTTTCTTT,.,TRBV5-1,.,TRBJ1-1